Shown below are 2 T cell receptor beta chains from a single sample sequenced in a study of early T cells in non-severe SARS-CoV-2 infection. TCRdb independently ran MiXCR on the 5' RACE reads; one entry per CDR3 protein. There are roughly 75,000 distinct CDR3 sequences in the sample; about 16% occur only once, and about 3% lies in the top ten. The sample consisted of whole blood. All receptors derive from an adult who was a healthcare worker with PCR-confirmed SARS-CoV-2 infection or an uninfected control (not recorded which).

The chain employs TRBV12-3 or TRBV12-4 and TRBJ1-5, with a tentative D call TRBD1 (5 bases). The CDR3 has 15 residues. The V gene lost 6 bases and the J gene lost 2 bases, with 14 bases spanning the gap. The CDR3 DNA reads TGTGCCAGCAGCCCGGGACTGGGGGGCAATCAGCCCCAGCATTTT. This codes for CASSPGLGGNQPQHF.

This chain joins TRBV7-6 and TRBJ2-1; D remains ambiguous. This CDR3 contains 14 residues. Trimming shortened V by 1 base and J by 8 bases, and 12 bases separated the two germline ends. The germline V gene has CDR1 SGHVS and CDR2 FNYEAQ. The CDR3 nucleotides are TGTGCCAGCAGCTTAGTGCCCGGTGGAGATGAGCAGTTCTTC. Amino acids: CASSLVPGGDEQFF.